This TCR beta chain was identified during a study of siplizumab effects on memory and regulatory T cells. About 10^5 TCR templates were measured in each sample. Repertoires were generated with immunoSEQ multiplex PCR, while TCRdb's copy carries only in-frame clones and drops some. Among 55,000 to 65,000 clones listed, around 97% were seen once. General study results and limits: Few alloreactive clones mapped to unstimulated subsets. Proliferating CD4+ or CD8+ clones, roughly 80-97% of them, lacked an assignable naive or memory phenotype. Significantly reduced by siplizumab was the cumulative frequency of alloreactive sequences, namely those traceable to unstimulated CD4+ memory cells.

The germline V gene encodes CDR1 GTSNPN and CDR2 SVGIG (reference sequence). Trimming shortened V by 5 bases and J by 2 bases, and 17 bases separated the two germline ends. The CDR3 has 15 amino acids. About this clone: Its antigen is currently unknown.

Sequenced input: naive CD8+ T cells sorted from blood. This chain uses TRBV30 with TRBJ2-3; the D gene is possibly TRBD2 (6 bases). The TCR originated in a human donor in good health. The CDR3 loop reads CAWGGGGGLTDTQYF. The DNA for the CDR3 is TGTGCCTGGGGAGGTGGGGGAGGCCTCACAGATACGCAGTATTTT.